Listed below are T cell receptor beta chains from one sample, sequenced in a study of T-cell memory formation after mild COVID-19. A single record per CDR3 protein comes from TCRdb applying MiXCR to the 5' RACE reads. The sample has about 560,000 distinct CDR3 sequences, approximately 15% seen once. What was sequenced was PBMCs or a T cell subset sorted from them (not recorded which). The receptors stem from an adult woman who had mild COVID-19 (a few samples of this study predate the infection). Cell type and time point are not known. Each CDR3 is given with its conserved first and last residue. The order of the fields is clone size, J gene, D gene, V gene, CDR3 protein, CDR3 DNA. The D gene is left open where the match is weak. For some rows the clone size is stated as once, few or many, or as a class when expanded; others skip it.

- TRBJ2-7 - TRBV2 CASRGMMMYEQYF TGTGCCAGCAGGGGGATGATGATGTACGAGCAGTACTTC
- TRBJ2-1 TRBD1 TRBV7-6 CASSLTGGESEQFF TGTGCCAGCAGCCTGACAGGGGGGGAAAGCGAGCAGTTCTTC
few TRBJ1-4 TRBD1 TRBV12-3/TRBV12-4 CASTSDRVRKLFF TGTGCCAGCACCTCGGACAGGGTCCGAAAACTGTTTTTT
- TRBJ2-7 - TRBV5-1 CASSWAQSRALPSEQYF TGCGCCAGCAGCTGGGCCCAGTCACGGGCCCTACCCAGCGAGCAGTACTTC
- TRBJ2-3 - TRBV4-2 CASGRQNTDTQYF TGTGCCAGCGGACGACAGAACACAGATACGCAGTATTTT
few TRBJ2-1 TRBD2 TRBV7-3 CASSLRVAGVANEQFF TGTGCCAGCAGCTTAAGGGTAGCGGGGGTGGCCAATGAGCAGTTCTTC
few TRBJ2-3 TRBD2 TRBV11-2 CASSSLAGRTDTQYF TGTGCCAGCAGCTCCCTAGCGGGACGCACAGATACGCAGTATTTT
few TRBJ2-2 TRBD2 TRBV7-7 CASSLLAGETGELFF TGTGCCAGCAGCCTACTAGCGGGGGAGACCGGGGAGCTGTTTTTT
- TRBJ1-2 TRBD1 TRBV11-2 CASSPHRGLDGYTF TGTGCCAGCAGCCCGCACAGGGGGCTCGATGGCTACACCTTC
few TRBJ2-6 TRBD1 TRBV20-1 CSASPVGQGGSGANVLTF TGCAGTGCTAGCCCCGTGGGACAGGGAGGCTCTGGGGCCAACGTCCTGACTTTC
few TRBJ1-2 - TRBV6-5 CASRATGDPYGYTF TGTGCCAGCAGGGCCACGGGGGATCCCTATGGCTACACCTTC
once TRBJ2-1 - TRBV20-1 CSALGGGYNEQFF TGCAGTGCTCTAGGGGGGGGCTACAATGAGCAGTTCTTC
few TRBJ1-2 - TRBV6-4 CASSAGRLSDGYTF TGTGCCAGCAGTGCAGGCAGGCTTTCCGATGGCTACACCTTC
few TRBJ1-1 TRBD1 TRBV27 CASRQTGGRAFF TGTGCCAGCAGACAGACAGGGGGCAGAGCTTTCTTT
many TRBJ2-2 TRBD1 TRBV5-1 CASSAGQGNTGELFF TGCGCCAGCAGCGCGGGACAGGGCAACACCGGGGAGCTGTTTTTT
- TRBJ2-4 TRBD2 TRBV7-9 CASSLWIAGGAKNIQYF TGTGCCAGCAGCTTATGGATCGCGGGAGGGGCCAAAAACATTCAGTACTTC
- TRBJ2-3 - TRBV9 CASSVEGGGPALDTQYF TGTGCCAGCAGCGTAGAGGGTGGGGGCCCCGCCTTGGATACGCAGTATTTT
few TRBJ2-7 - TRBV12-3/TRBV12-4 CASSSAAVDRSSYEQYF TGTGCCAGCAGTTCCGCCGCCGTGGACAGAAGCTCCTACGAGCAGTACTTC
few TRBJ2-1 - TRBV5-6 CASSLGPSNEQFF TGTGCCAGCAGCTTGGGACCCTCGAATGAGCAGTTCTTC
few TRBJ1-2 - TRBV4-2 CASSQDLEYGYTF TGTGCCAGCAGCCAAGATCTCGAGTATGGCTACACCTTC
- TRBJ1-5 - TRBV24-1 CATSDSREDQPQHF TGTGCCACCAGTGATTCACGCGAGGATCAGCCCCAGCATTTT
- TRBJ1-1 - TRBV12-3/TRBV12-4 CASSLWRAMNTEAFF TGTGCCAGCAGTTTATGGAGGGCCATGAACACTGAAGCTTTCTTT
- TRBJ2-7 TRBD2 TRBV6-2/TRBV6-3 CATTSGGRVYEQYF TGTGCCACGACTAGCGGGGGTCGTGTGTACGAGCAGTACTTC
- TRBJ1-1 TRBD1 TRBV10-3 CAIRPTGQGNTEAFF TGTGCCATCAGACCAACCGGACAGGGGAACACTGAAGCTTTCTTT
- TRBJ2-1 - TRBV15 CATSNVRGRQVYNEQFF TGTGCCACCAGCAACGTTCGTGGTAGGCAGGTCTACAATGAGCAGTTCTTC
- TRBJ2-3 TRBD2 TRBV6-1 CASSTGGGTDTQYF TGTGCCAGCAGTACGGGGGGGGGCACAGATACGCAGTATTTT
few TRBJ1-1 - TRBV5-1 CASSLGGEVATEAFF TGCGCCAGCAGCTTGGGTGGGGAAGTTGCCACTGAAGCTTTCTTT
few TRBJ2-3 TRBD2 TRBV15 CATSRDRLAGGWTDTQYF TGTGCCACCAGCAGAGATAGACTAGCGGGAGGTTGGACAGATACGCAGTATTTT
- TRBJ2-1 - TRBV19 CASSYYGGNEQFF TGTGCCAGTAGTTACTATGGGGGGAATGAGCAGTTCTTC
few TRBJ2-5 TRBD2 TRBV7-3 CASSLSVAGGRETQYF TGTGCCAGCAGCTTATCGGTAGCGGGGGGGCGCGAGACCCAGTACTTC
- TRBJ2-7 - TRBV9 CASGGRASYEQYF TGTGCCAGCGGTGGCAGGGCCTCCTACGAGCAGTACTTC
few TRBJ2-3 - TRBV9 CASSFAASTDTQYF TGTGCCAGCAGCTTTGCGGCTAGCACAGATACGCAGTATTTT
few TRBJ1-6 TRBD1 TRBV7-9 CASSHTDRDNSPLHF TGTGCCAGCAGCCATACCGACAGGGATAATTCACCCCTCCACTTT
- TRBJ1-3 - TRBV19 CASIDGGSRNTIYF TGTGCCAGTATCGACGGGGGTTCGAGAAACACCATATATTTT
- TRBJ2-3 - TRBV6-5 CASRAKITGRRSDTQYF TGTGCCAGCAGGGCCAAAATCACAGGGAGGAGGTCAGATACGCAGTATTTT
once TRBJ2-1 - TRBV4-1 CASSQDQPGHNEQFF TGCGCCAGCAGCCAAGATCAACCGGGTCACAATGAGCAGTTCTTC
few TRBJ2-1 - TRBV7-8 CASSLALDSTRNEQFF TGTGCCAGCAGCTTAGCCCTAGATTCGACAAGGAATGAGCAGTTCTTC
few TRBJ2-3 TRBD2 TRBV20-1 CSARGLAGITDTQYF TGCAGTGCTAGAGGTCTAGCGGGGATCACAGATACGCAGTATTTT
few TRBJ2-5 - TRBV5-1 CASSLGVNQETQYF TGCGCCAGCAGCTTGGGGGTCAACCAAGAGACCCAGTACTTC
- TRBJ2-1 - TRBV6-2/TRBV6-3 CASSYVVAINNEQFF TGTGCCAGCAGTTACGTAGTAGCGATAAACAATGAGCAGTTCTTC
- TRBJ1-1 - TRBV12-3/TRBV12-4 CASSQMTEAFF TGTGCCAGCAGTCAAATGACTGAAGCTTTCTTT
- TRBJ1-1 - TRBV5-1 CASSIRQGLGNTEAFF TGCGCCAGCAGCATAAGGCAGGGCCTCGGGAACACTGAAGCTTTCTTT
few TRBJ2-5 - TRBV6-5 CASGSKETQYF TGTGCCAGCGGCAGTAAAGAGACCCAGTACTTC
- TRBJ1-2 - TRBV6-6 CASSVISGGYTF TGTGCCAGCAGTGTCATAAGCGGTGGCTACACCTTC
- TRBJ2-2 TRBD1 TRBV2 CASSNRGTGLTGELFF TGTGCCAGCAGTAACCGGGGGACAGGGCTAACCGGGGAGCTGTTTTTT
- TRBJ1-1 TRBD1 TRBV18 CASSPPPRGPVTEAFF TGTGCCAGCTCACCACCGCCCAGGGGGCCTGTCACTGAAGCTTTCTTT
few TRBJ1-5 TRBD1 TRBV27 CASKPSGTGFNQPQHF TGTGCCAGCAAACCCTCCGGGACAGGGTTCAATCAGCCCCAGCATTTT
- TRBJ2-7 - TRBV20-1 CSASSAVSSYEQYF TGCAGTGCTAGCTCGGCGGTTAGCTCCTACGAGCAGTACTTC
many TRBJ2-7 - TRBV19 CASRTDTTSYEQYF TGTGCCAGTAGGACAGACACGACGTCCTACGAGCAGTACTTC
- TRBJ2-4 - TRBV2 CASRAPLAKNIQYF TGTGCCAGCAGAGCACCCCTAGCCAAAAACATTCAGTACTTC
few TRBJ2-3 - TRBV20-1 CSALPLRQESDTQYF TGCAGTGCACTCCCGCTCCGCCAAGAATCGGATACGCAGTATTTT
few TRBJ2-4 - TRBV4-1 CASSQEAATALAKNIQYF TGCGCCAGCAGCCAAGAAGCCGCAACAGCCCTAGCCAAAAACATTCAGTACTTC
few TRBJ2-1 TRBD2 TRBV28 CASSPVAGAGGKEQFF TGTGCCAGCTCACCCGTAGCGGGAGCGGGTGGAAAGGAGCAGTTCTTC